This TCR beta chain was identified during a study of cytomegalovirus exposure and HLA in healthy donors. Turning to the study itself: Within an early data release were about 85 million unique TCRs drawn from HLA-typed donors.

Study-level findings and limits: Across HLA loci, a later analysis found differing TCR association rates, with DRB1 most and HLA-C fewest. In vitro testing confirmed a few CMV-associated chains as specific for CMV antigens.

The PCR employed 60 Vbeta primers together with 13 Jbeta primers. Methods used by the authors: The count from a later analysis was 60 million to 85 million unique TCR beta chains, around 11 million of them shared. Using immunoSEQ multiplex PCR, the repertoire was profiled, and TCRdb retains in-frame clones only, with some absent. Clone size and the V and J calls come from that table; the DNA yielded D and trimming. The repertoire holds 100,000 or so clones, with 83% as singletons. Only a few counts were recorded for this clone. The antigen is unknown. The CDR3 is made up of 16 amino acids. Germline CDR1 MNHEY, CDR2 SVGAGI. Trimming cost V 2 bases and J 5 bases, with 19 bases left between them.

V and J are TRBV6-5 and TRBJ2-7; unclear D gene. The TCR was taken from a young man in good health and CMV-seronegative. Sample: PBMCs. As DNA, the CDR3 is TGTGCCAGCAGTTACGGTCCGCCCCCCAGGCGCGACGAGCAGTACTTC. This sequence encodes CASSYGPPPRRDEQYF.